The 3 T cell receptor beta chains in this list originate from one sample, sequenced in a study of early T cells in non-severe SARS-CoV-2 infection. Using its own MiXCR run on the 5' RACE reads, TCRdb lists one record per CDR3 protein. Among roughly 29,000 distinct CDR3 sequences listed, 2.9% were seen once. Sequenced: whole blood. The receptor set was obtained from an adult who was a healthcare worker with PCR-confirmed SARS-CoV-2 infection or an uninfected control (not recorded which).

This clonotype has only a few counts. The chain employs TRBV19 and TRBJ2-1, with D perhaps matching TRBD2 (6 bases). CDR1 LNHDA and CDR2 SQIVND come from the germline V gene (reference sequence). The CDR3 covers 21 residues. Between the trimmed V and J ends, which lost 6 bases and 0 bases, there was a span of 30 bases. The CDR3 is CASSPEWLRRVFSSSYNEQFF. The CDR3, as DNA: TGTGCCAGTAGCCCTGAATGGCTAAGGAGGGTATTTTCCTCCTCCTACAATGAGCAGTTCTTC.

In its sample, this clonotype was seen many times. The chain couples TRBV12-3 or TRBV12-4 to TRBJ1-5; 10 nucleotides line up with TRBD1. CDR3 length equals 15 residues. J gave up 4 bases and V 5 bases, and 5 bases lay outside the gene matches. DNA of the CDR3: TGTGCCAGCAGTAGACAGGGGGCAGGGAATCAGCCCCAGCATTTT. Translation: CASSRQGAGNQPQHF.

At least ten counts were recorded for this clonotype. Written as DNA, the CDR3 is TGTGCCAGCAGCTTAGGCGGGTCGGCGAACTATGGCTACACCTTC. Amino acids: CASSLGGSANYGYTF. The J gene is TRBJ1-2, the V gene TRBV7-9; no clear D. CDR1 and CDR2 (germline): SEHNR, FQNEAQ (reference sequence). This CDR3 is 15 amino acids long. Trimming pared 1 base from V and 2 bases from J, leaving 11 bases between.